The clone carrying this T cell receptor beta chain was detected a few times. In germline, CDR1 is SGHVS, CDR2 FQNEAQ. V was trimmed by 4 bases and J by 5 bases, leaving 9 bases between them. The CDR3 runs to 13 residues. The entry originates in a study of blood T cells in healthy people across ages. Alongside a J-beta primer mix, a sample-barcoded 5' primer served in a second PCR lasting roughly 6 to 11 cycles. TCRdb re-called the 5' RACE reads through MiXCR, storing one row per CDR3 protein. This sample has hundreds of thousands of distinct CDR3 sequences, with 49% found just once. Input material: blood. The clonotype was recovered from an older woman in good health. The chain combines TRBV7-8 with TRBJ2-1; D call uncertain. The CDR3 here is CASSSPTDNEQFF. Written as DNA, the CDR3 is TGTGCCAGCAGCTCCCCCACTGACAATGAGCAGTTCTTC.